Listed here are 17 T cell receptor beta chains from one sample, sequenced in a study of shared clonotypes between healthy human individuals. Assay: immunoSEQ multiplex PCR; the TCRdb copy retains only in-frame clones and omits some. The sample lists more than 1,200,000 clones, 98% to 99% seen once, with roughly 0.35% in the top ten. Sequenced input: naive CD4+ T cells sorted from blood. Subset defined: CD45RA+ positively selected. The receptors derive from a man aged 30 to 39 in good health.

V usage is TRBV5-1 and J usage is TRBJ2-7, with D possibly TRBD2 on 6 matching bases. The CDR3 covers 18 residues. The germline V gene has CDR1 SGHRS and CDR2 YFSETQ. Trimming took off 1 base at V and 0 bases at J, with 20 bases between the two ends. This CDR3 reads CASSLKARSSASSYEQYF. CDR3 nucleotides: TGCGCCAGCAGCTTGAAGGCCCGGTCTAGCGCGAGCTCCTACGAGCAGTACTTC.

This chain connects TRBV6-1 to TRBJ1-4, with TRBD1 as a possible D gene (6 bases). Deletions cut 10 bases from V and 5 bases from J, with 11 bases between. The CDR3 is made up of 12 amino acids. Germline CDR1 is MNHNS and CDR2 is SASEGT. In DNA form, the CDR3 reads TGTGCCACCCGAGGGGGGAATGAAAAACTGTTTTTT. It encodes CATRGGNEKLFF.

The chain is built from TRBV5-5 and TRBJ1-1; D not certain. This CDR3 contains 13 residues. Trimming took off 3 bases at V and 11 bases at J, with 17 bases between the two ends. The germline V gene has CDR1 SGHKS and CDR2 YYEKEE (reference sequence). CDR3 region: CASSSAVHPRAFF. DNA for the CDR3: TGTGCCAGCAGCTCCGCCGTCCACCCTCGCGCTTTCTTT.

The gene calls are TRBV6-1 and TRBJ2-6; no clear D. CDR3 length equals 15 residues. The V end lost 0 bases, the J end lost 11 bases, and 14 bases lay between the germline ends. The germline gives CDR1 MNHNS, CDR2 SASEGT. The DNA for the CDR3 is TGTGCCAGCAGTGAAGCGGTCCCCTTCCTCCACGTCCTGACTTTC. Translated, it gives CASSEAVPFLHVLTF.

The chain uses TRBV27 and TRBJ1-2; D is undetermined. Germline values: CDR1 MNHEY, CDR2 SMNVEV (reference sequence). The CDR3 runs 16 residues. V was pared by 6 bases and J by 2 bases, with 19 bases between. CDR3 sequence reads: CASRSAPIRSNYGYTF. For the CDR3, the DNA is TGTGCCAGCAGAAGTGCCCCTATCAGGTCCAACTATGGCTACACCTTC.

The rearrangement joins TRBV28 to TRBJ1-5; 8 bases line up with TRBD1. Germline values: CDR1 MDHEN, CDR2 SYDVKM. Trimming at V came to 3 bases and at J to 8 bases, leaving 9 bases not matched to a gene. The CDR3 loop spans 15 amino acids. The CDR3 here is CASSFFRTGREPQHF. DNA for the CDR3: TGTGCCAGCAGTTTTTTCCGGACAGGGAGGGAGCCCCAGCATTTT.

The rearrangement links TRBV19 to TRBJ2-7, with 8 bases identical to TRBD2. CDR3 length: 16 residues. CDR1 is LNHDA, CDR2 SQIVND, per germline (reference sequence). V shed 1 base, J shed 2 bases, and the junction held 7 bases outside the gene matches. CDR3 amino acids: CASSIALLAGAYEQYF. In DNA, the CDR3 is TGTGCCAGTAGTATAGCGTTGCTAGCGGGCGCCTACGAGCAGTACTTC.

The chain links TRBV5-1 to TRBJ2-1, with TRBD2 matching over 11 bases. In germline, CDR1 is SGHRS, CDR2 YFSETQ. The V and J ends lost 4 bases and 0 bases, in that order; junction bases with no gene match: 3. There are 16 residues in the CDR3. CDR3 loop: CASSDTSGSSYNEQFF. CDR3 DNA: TGCGCCAGCAGCGATACTAGCGGGAGCTCCTACAATGAGCAGTTCTTC.

J is TRBJ1-5 and V is TRBV2; 7 nucleotides line up with TRBD1. V lost 6 bases to trimming and J lost 6 bases; unmatched junction nucleotides: 14. This CDR3 region has 16 residues. Germline CDR1 is SNHLY and CDR2 is FYNNEI. CDR3: CASRQNRGSGGQPQHF. The CDR3 DNA is TGTGCCAGCAGGCAAAACCGAGGCTCAGGGGGTCAGCCCCAGCATTTT.

V and J are TRBV14 and TRBJ2-1; 11 bases fit TRBD2. The CDR3 contains 15 residues. The germline CDR1 and CDR2 sequences are SGHDN and FVKESK. V gave up 8 bases and J gave up 2 bases; unmatched junction bases: 5. CDR3 amino acids: CASGLAGGPYNEQFF. The CDR3 DNA is TGTGCCAGCGGCTTAGCGGGAGGGCCCTACAATGAGCAGTTCTTC.

The chain has TRBV14 and TRBJ1-2; D unclear. The germline V gene encodes CDR1 SGHDN and CDR2 FVKESK. Deletions cut 1 base from V and 7 bases from J, with 7 bases between. The CDR3 covers 12 residues. The CDR3 spells CASSQVVGGYTF. For the CDR3, the DNA is TGTGCCAGCAGCCAAGTGGTTGGTGGCTACACCTTC.

This clone was detected only once. V is TRBV4-2 and J is TRBJ2-1; 9 bases agree with TRBD2. Germline loops: CDR1 LGHNA, CDR2 YNFKEQ. Trimming removed 3 bases from V and 4 bases from J; junction bases left unmatched: 10. This CDR3 is built from 17 residues. CDR3 region: CASSQQRGAGGYNEQFF. The CDR3 bases are TGTGCCAGCAGCCAGCAAAGAGGCGCGGGGGGGTACAATGAGCAGTTCTTC.

In its sample, this clone was seen once. The chain joins TRBV5-1 to TRBJ2-3, with unresolved D. This CDR3 region has 14 residues. Germline V lookup: CDR1 SGHRS, CDR2 YFSETQ. The ends were cut back, 0 bases at V and 6 bases at J, with 11 bases in the middle. The CDR3 loop is CASSLARSSDTQYF. In DNA form, the CDR3 reads TGCGCCAGCAGCTTGGCGCGGAGTTCGGATACGCAGTATTTT.

The rearrangement uses TRBV19 and TRBJ1-5; TRBD1 might be the D (6 bases). The V end lost 7 bases, the J end lost 5 bases, and 18 bases lay between the germline ends. The CDR3 has 15 residues. Per the germline V gene, CDR1 is LNHDA and CDR2 is SQIVND (reference sequence). Here the CDR3 DNA reads TGTGCCAGTACCTCGGGGAGGGGGGGAGATCAGCCCCAGCATTTT. This translates into CASTSGRGGDQPQHF. The complete variable domain, with remaining parts taken from reference TRBV19 and TRBJ1-5, reads DGGITQSPKYLFRKEGQNVTLSCEQNLNHDAMYWYRQDPGQGLRLIYYSQIVNDFQKGDIAEGYSVSREKKESFPLTVTSAQKNPTAFYLCASTSGRGGDQPQHFGDGTRLSIL.

Here the CDR3 reads CASSWGEGAYQPQHF. CDR3 sequence (DNA): TGTGCCAGCAGCTGGGGAGAGGGGGCTTATCAGCCCCAGCATTTT. This chain links TRBV5-5 with TRBJ1-5, with 7 bases fitting TRBD1. The CDR3 has 15 amino acids. The V segment lost 3 bases and the J segment 5 bases; nucleotides outside the gene matches: 8. Looked up from germline, CDR1 is SGHKS and CDR2 is YYEKEE (reference sequence).

This chain uses TRBV7-2 with TRBJ2-6; maybe TRBD2 (5 bases). With 5 bases removed from V and 4 bases from J, the gap between germline ends came to 15 bases. Germline V gene sequence: CDR1 SGHTA, CDR2 FQGNSA. There are 16 residues in the CDR3. For the CDR3, the DNA is TGTGCCAGCAGCCGCAGGTGGCGGGTCGGGGCCAACGTCCTGACTTTC. Protein: CASSRRWRVGANVLTF. Full variable domain (remainder filled in from reference TRBV7-2 and TRBJ2-6): GAGVSQSPSNKVTEKGKDVELRCDPISGHTALYWYRQSLGQGLEFLIYFQGNSAPDKSGLPSDRFSAERTGGSVSTLTIQRTQQEDSAVYLCASSRRWRVGANVLTFGAGSRLTVL.

The gene calls are TRBV5-4 and TRBJ2-3; no clear D gene. The germline gives CDR1 SGHNT, CDR2 YYREEE (reference sequence). The CDR3 is 11 residues long. The germline V and J ends were trimmed by 3 bases and 4 bases, with 3 bases remaining between them. The CDR3: CASSSADTQYF. Written as DNA, the CDR3 is TGTGCCAGCAGCTCCGCAGATACGCAGTATTTT.